Included here is one TCR beta chain sequence, with context. It lacks a known antigen. Base qualities are not at hand, and no much larger clone is one base apart. TCRbeta CDR3 regions were amplified from genomic DNA by means of the immunoSEQ Assay, a bias-controlled multiplex PCR. On the authors' methods: Nucleated cell counts per sample were estimated from amplification of reference gene primers within the assay. Sequence reads were collapsed and filtered to measure the absolute abundance of every unique TCRbeta CDR3 rearrangement. For each sample, productive Simpson clonality was calculated by taking the square root of Simpson's diversity index across productive rearrangements. TCRdb obtained this table from immuneACCESS and retained in-frame rearrangements with V and J assigned. These tables miss some clones; where compared with another copy, unresolved V genes account for less than half of the shortfall, and the remainder is unexplained. Clonal size and the V and J genes are those of that table, whereas D and trimming came from the DNA. This sample lists about 59,000 clones; over 75% were detected once. Approximately 7% of the sample is taken by the ten largest.

These data are taken from a study of blood T cell repertoires in COVID-19 (dated by TCRdb to the early 2020s). As for the study more broadly: Samples covering the acute and convalescent phases of COVID-19 were provided by collaborators in the United States, Italy and Spain. The prospective study material was composed of cDNA or gDNA derived from T cells, B-cell-depleted T cells, or PBMCs. Deeply sampled blood TCRbeta repertoires from subjects exposed to, actively infected with, or recovered from COVID-19 were included in the dataset. The repertoires were made available in a free public database intended to serve as a resource for research on the immune response to SARS-CoV-2. Samples came from the ongoing ImmuneRACE study (first 160 participants) plus 1,254 subjects from 6 global collaborators. A de-identified subject ID, COVID-19 status, age in years and sex were almost always included in the sample metadata. Where available, HLA class I and class II types were taken from metadata supplied by the sample provider and were not determined by assay-based typing. What the authors observed across the whole study: The amount of clinical and demographic metadata varied by source and participant and was provided uncurated.

From the cysteine up to the phenylalanine, the CDR3 has a length of 15 residues. The CDR3 DNA has 45 bases and is translated from base 1. V was cut back by 0 bases and J by 7 bases, leaving a gap of 15 bases between them. In the germline V gene, CDR1 corresponds to SGHDN and CDR2 to FVKESK. Whole blood was collected in K2EDTA tubes by collaborating institutions according to the institutions' own protocols. For TCRbeta analysis, collaborator samples were shipped as frozen whole blood, as isolated PBMCs, or as DNA extracted from either sample type. Sequencing was performed on peripheral blood. The receptor chain draws on TRBV14 and TRBJ1-1; a confident D gene designation cannot be given. This clonotype was sampled from a man aged 55 to 69 with acute or convalescent COVID-19. DNA sequence: TGTGCCAGCAGCCAAGACCACAGAAGCACCCTTGAAGCTTTCTTT. Its translation reads: CASSQDHRSTLEAFF.